This T cell receptor (beta chain) derives from a study of T cell responses to AZD1222 COVID-19 vaccine. Findings and caveats of the study: Seropositive at baseline were only a handful of AZD1222 recipients.

About this clone itself: What it binds is not known.

The assay was immunoSEQ multiplex PCR, and TCRdb's table has in-frame clones only and misses some. Of about 99,000 clones in the sample, around nine tenths were seen once. The junction had 9 bases not matched to a gene; V was cut back by 2 bases and J by 8 bases. This CDR3 spans 15 amino acids. Germline CDR1 KGHSH, CDR2 LQKENI. The TCR comes from an adult who received the MenACWY meningococcal vaccine as a control. The source was peripheral blood, collected 28 days after the second dose of the MenACWY control vaccine. V is TRBV18 and J is TRBJ2-1, with TRBD1 identical over 7 bases. This chain's CDR3 is CASSPRTGASDEQFF. CDR3 bases: TGTGCCAGCTCACCAAGGACAGGTGCGTCGGATGAGCAGTTCTTC.